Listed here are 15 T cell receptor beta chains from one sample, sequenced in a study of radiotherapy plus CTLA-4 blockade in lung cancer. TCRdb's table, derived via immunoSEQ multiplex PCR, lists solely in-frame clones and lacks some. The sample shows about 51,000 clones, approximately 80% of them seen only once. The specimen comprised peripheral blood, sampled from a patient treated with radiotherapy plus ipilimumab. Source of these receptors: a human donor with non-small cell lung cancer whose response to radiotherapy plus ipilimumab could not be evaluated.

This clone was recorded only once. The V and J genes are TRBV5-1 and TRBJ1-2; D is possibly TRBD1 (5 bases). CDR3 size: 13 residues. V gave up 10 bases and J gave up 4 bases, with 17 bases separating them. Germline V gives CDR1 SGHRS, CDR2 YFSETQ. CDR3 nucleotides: TGCGCCTCCGAGGAACCGGGGGGCTATGGCTACACCTTC. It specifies CASEEPGGYGYTF.

The CDR3, as DNA: TGTGCCAGCTCGGGGGGGACCGCAGAAAAACTGTTTTTT. The encoded protein is CASSGGTAEKLFF. The chain has TRBV18 and TRBJ1-4; tentative D call: TRBD1 (5 bases). The CDR3 covers 13 residues. V lost 6 bases, J lost 8 bases, and 13 bases lay in between. In germline, CDR1 is KGHSH, CDR2 LQKENI.

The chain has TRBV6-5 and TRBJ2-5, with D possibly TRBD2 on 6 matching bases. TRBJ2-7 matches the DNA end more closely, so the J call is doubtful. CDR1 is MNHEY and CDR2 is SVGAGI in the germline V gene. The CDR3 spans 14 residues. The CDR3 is CASSYVSGPYEQYF. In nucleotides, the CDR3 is TGTGCCAGCAGTTACGTTAGCGGCCCCTACGAGCAGTACTTC.

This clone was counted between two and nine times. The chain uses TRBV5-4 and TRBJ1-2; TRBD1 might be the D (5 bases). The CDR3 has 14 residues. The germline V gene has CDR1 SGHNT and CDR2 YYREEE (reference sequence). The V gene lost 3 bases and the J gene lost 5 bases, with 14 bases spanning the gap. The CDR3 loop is CASSSRDVRYGYTF. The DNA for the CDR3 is TGTGCCAGCAGCTCCAGGGATGTGAGGTATGGCTACACCTTC.

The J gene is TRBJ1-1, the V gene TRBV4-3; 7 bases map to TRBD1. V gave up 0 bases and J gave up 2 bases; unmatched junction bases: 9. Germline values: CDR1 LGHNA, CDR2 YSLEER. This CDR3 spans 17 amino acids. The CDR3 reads CASSQDEGDSGNTEAFF. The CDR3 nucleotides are TGCGCCAGCAGCCAAGATGAGGGGGACAGCGGTAACACTGAAGCTTTCTTT.

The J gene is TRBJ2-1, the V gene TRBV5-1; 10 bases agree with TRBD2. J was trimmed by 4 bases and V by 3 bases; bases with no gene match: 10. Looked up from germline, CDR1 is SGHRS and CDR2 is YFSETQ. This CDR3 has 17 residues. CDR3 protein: CASSWGGPSGGYNEQFF. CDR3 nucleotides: TGCGCCAGCAGCTGGGGTGGGCCTAGCGGGGGTTACAATGAGCAGTTCTTC.

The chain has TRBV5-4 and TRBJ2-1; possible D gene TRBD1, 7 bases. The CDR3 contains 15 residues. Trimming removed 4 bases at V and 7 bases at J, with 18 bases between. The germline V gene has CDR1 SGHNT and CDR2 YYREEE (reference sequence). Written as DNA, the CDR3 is TGTGCCAGCAGCCCGGAGACAGGGCGGGAAAATGAGCAGTTCTTC. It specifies CASSPETGRENEQFF.

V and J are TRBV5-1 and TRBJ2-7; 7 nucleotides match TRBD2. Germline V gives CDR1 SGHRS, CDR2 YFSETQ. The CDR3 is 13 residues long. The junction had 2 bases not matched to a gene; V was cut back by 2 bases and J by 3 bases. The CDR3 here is CASSLGGGYEQYF. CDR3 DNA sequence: TGCGCCAGCAGCTTAGGCGGGGGCTACGAGCAGTACTTC.

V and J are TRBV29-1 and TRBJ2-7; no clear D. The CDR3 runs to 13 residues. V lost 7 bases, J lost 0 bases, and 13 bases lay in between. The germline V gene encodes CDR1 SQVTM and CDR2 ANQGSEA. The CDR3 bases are TGCAGCGCCGCCCCGCCCGGCTCCTACGAGCAGTACTTC. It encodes CSAAPPGSYEQYF.

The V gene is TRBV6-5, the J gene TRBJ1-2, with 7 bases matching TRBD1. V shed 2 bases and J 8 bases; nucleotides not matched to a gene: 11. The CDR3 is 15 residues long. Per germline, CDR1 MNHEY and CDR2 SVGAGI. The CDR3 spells CASSYGGTAGRGYTF. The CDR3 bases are TGTGCCAGCAGTTACGGGGGGACAGCAGGACGGGGCTACACCTTC.

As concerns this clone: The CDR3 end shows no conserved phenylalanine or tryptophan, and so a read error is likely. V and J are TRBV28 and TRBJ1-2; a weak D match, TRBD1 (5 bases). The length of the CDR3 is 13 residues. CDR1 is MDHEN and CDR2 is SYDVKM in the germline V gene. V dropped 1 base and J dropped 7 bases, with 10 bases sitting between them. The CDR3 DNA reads TGTGCCAGCAGTTTATTTGGGGGAGGTGGCTACACCCTC. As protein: CASSLFGGGGYTL.

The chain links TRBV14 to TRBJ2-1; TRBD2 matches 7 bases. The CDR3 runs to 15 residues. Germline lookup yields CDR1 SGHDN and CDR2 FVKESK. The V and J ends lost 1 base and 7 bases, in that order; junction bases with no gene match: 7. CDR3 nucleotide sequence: TGTGCCAGCAGCCAAGGACTAGCCCTTGGGAATGAGCAGTTCTTC. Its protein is CASSQGLALGNEQFF.

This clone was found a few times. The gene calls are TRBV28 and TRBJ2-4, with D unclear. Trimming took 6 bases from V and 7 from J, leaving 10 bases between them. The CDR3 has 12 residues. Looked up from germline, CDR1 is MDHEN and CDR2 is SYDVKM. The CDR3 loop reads CASRRGYNIQYF. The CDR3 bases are TGTGCCAGCAGGCGAGGTTACAACATTCAGTACTTC.

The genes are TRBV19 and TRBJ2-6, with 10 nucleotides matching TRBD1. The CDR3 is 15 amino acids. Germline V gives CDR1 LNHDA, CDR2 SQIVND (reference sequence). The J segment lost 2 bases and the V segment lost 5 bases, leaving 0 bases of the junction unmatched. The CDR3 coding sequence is TGTGCCAGTAGTGACAGGGGGCCTGGGGCCAACGTCCTGACTTTC. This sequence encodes CASSDRGPGANVLTF.

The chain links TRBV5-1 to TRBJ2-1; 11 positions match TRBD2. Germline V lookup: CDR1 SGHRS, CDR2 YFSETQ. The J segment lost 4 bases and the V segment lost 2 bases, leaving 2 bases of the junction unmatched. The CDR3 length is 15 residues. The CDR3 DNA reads TGCGCCAGCAGCTTAACTAGCGGGAGATACAATGAGCAGTTCTTC. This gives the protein CASSLTSGRYNEQFF.